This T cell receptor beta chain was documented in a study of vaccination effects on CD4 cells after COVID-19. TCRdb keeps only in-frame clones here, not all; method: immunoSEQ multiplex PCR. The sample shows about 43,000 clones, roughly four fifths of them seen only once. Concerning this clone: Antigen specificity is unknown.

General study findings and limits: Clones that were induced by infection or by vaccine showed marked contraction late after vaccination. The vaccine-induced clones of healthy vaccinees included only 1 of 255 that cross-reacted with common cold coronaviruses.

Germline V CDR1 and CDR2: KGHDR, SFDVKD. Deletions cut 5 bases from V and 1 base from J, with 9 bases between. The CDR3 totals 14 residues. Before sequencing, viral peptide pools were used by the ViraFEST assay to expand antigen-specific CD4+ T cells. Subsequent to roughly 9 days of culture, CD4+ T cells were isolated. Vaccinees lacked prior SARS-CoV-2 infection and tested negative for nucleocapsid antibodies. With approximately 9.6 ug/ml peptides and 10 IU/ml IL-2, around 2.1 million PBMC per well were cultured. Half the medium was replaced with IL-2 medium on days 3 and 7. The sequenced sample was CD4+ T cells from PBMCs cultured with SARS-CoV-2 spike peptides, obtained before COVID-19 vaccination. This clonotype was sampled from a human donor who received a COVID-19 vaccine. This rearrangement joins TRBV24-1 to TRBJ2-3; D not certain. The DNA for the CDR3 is TGTGCCACCAGTGCGATGAAAGGCACAGATACGCAGTATTTT. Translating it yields CATSAMKGTDTQYF.